This T cell receptor (beta chain) was captured by sequencing in a study of metastatic and nonmetastatic thyroid tumors. Study in general: Repertoire comparison spanned blood and tumor or nodule tissue of malignant and benign thyroid patients. Overall study results and limits: Benign nodules reportedly had significantly lower TCR beta diversity than malignant thyroid tumors in blood and tumor.

With regard to this clone: Its target is not known. This sample includes further DNA sequences coding for the same CDR3.

TCRdb used MiXCR to call clones anew from the PCR reads. Altogether about 5,000 clones are present, 30% to 45% being singletons, with the ten largest covering over 15%. All patients were untreated before thyroid surgery. The ends were cut back, 5 bases at V and 3 bases at J, with 14 bases in the middle. The CDR3 is 14 amino acids. The germline V gene has CDR1 SEHNR and CDR2 FQNEAQ (reference sequence). V gene TRBV7-9 combines with J gene TRBJ2-7; tentative D call: TRBD1 (6 bases). The sample taken for sequencing was tumor tissue. The TCR sequence derives from a male donor with papillary thyroid cancer or a benign thyroid nodule (not recorded which). Some clones in this sample may be carry-over from other donors' samples. CDR3 sequence: CASSHRDRNYEQYF. For the CDR3, the DNA is TGTGCCAGCAGCCACCGCGACAGGAACTACGAGCAGTACTTC.